Listed below are T cell receptor beta chains from one sample, sequenced in a study of identical twins. TCRdb passed the 5' RACE reads through MiXCR, listing each CDR3 protein once. The data show 600,000 to 800,000 distinct CDR3 sequences, around 20% seen once. These data were also reused for a study on T cells expressing NK-cell markers.

Sequenced sample: PBMCs. These receptors all stem from a woman in her late teens or twenties in good health. Each CDR3 is given with its conserved first and last residue. Each record gives: V gene, clone size, D gene, J gene, CDR3 protein, CDR3 DNA. The D gene is left open where the match is weak. Only part of the rows carry a size: once, few, many, or a class if the clone is expanded.

>TRBV25-1|.|.|TRBJ2-1
CASSESVAYNEQFF
TGTGCCAGCAGTGAATCGGTGGCCTACAATGAGCAGTTCTTC
>TRBV5-1|few|.|TRBJ2-1
CASSLALNYNEQFF
TGCGCCAGCAGCTTGGCCCTGAACTACAATGAGCAGTTCTTC
>TRBV7-2|.|.|TRBJ2-1
CASSFWGTSYNEQFF
TGTGCCAGCAGCTTTTGGGGGACTTCCTACAATGAGCAGTTCTTC
>TRBV12-3/TRBV12-4|few|.|TRBJ2-1
CASSLDGGNEQFF
TGTGCCAGCAGTCTAGACGGCGGCAATGAGCAGTTCTTC
>TRBV10-1|many|TRBD2|TRBJ2-2
CASSDASGRIGELFF
TGCGCCAGCAGTGATGCTAGCGGGAGAATCGGGGAGCTGTTTTTT
>TRBV15|.|.|TRBJ2-7
CATSTPLTHEGYRSYEQYF
TGTGCCACCAGCACCCCGCTTACCCACGAGGGTTATAGGTCCTACGAGCAGTACTTC
>TRBV12-3/TRBV12-4|many|TRBD1|TRBJ2-1
CASSDRGNEQFF
TGTGCCAGCAGTGACAGGGGAAATGAGCAGTTCTTC
>TRBV10-3|many|TRBD1|TRBJ1-1
CAITPTGEVNTEAFF
TGTGCCATCACCCCGACAGGGGAAGTAAACACTGAAGCTTTCTTT
>TRBV6-1|.|TRBD1|TRBJ2-5
CASSEGPGQGEPQYF
TGTGCCAGCAGTGAAGGTCCCGGACAGGGTGAGCCCCAGTACTTC
>TRBV20-1|.|TRBD2|TRBJ2-5
CSARTLAGRETQYF
TGCAGTGCGCGAACCCTAGCGGGGAGAGAGACCCAGTACTTC
>TRBV5-1|.|TRBD1|TRBJ2-1
CASSLLEGAEQFF
TGCGCCAGCAGCTTGTTAGAGGGGGCTGAGCAGTTCTTC
>TRBV20-1|few|.|TRBJ2-1
CSAPGRGSYNEQFF
TGCAGTGCCCCCGGGCGGGGCTCCTACAATGAGCAGTTCTTC
>TRBV5-1|few|.|TRBJ2-3
CASSSTPPPSTDTQYF
TGCGCCAGCAGCTCGACCCCTCCTCCAAGCACAGATACGCAGTATTTT
>TRBV7-9|.|TRBD2|TRBJ2-3
CASSVTSGTVTDTQYF
TGTGCCAGCAGCGTGACTAGCGGGACCGTCACAGATACGCAGTATTTT
>TRBV12-3/TRBV12-4|many|.|TRBJ2-1
CASRPPMRGEQFF
TGTGCCAGCAGACCTCCGATGCGTGGTGAGCAGTTCTTC
>TRBV27|.|TRBD2|TRBJ2-1
CASGWTSGVNEQFF
TGTGCCAGCGGCTGGACTAGCGGTGTGAATGAGCAGTTCTTC
>TRBV4-3|.|.|TRBJ2-7
CASSQDRGPSGTEQYF
TGCGCCAGCAGCCAAGATCGAGGACCCTCCGGGACCGAGCAGTACTTC
>TRBV11-2|.|TRBD2|TRBJ2-2
CASSLDLAGGPGELFF
TGTGCCAGCAGCTTAGATCTAGCGGGAGGCCCCGGGGAGCTGTTTTTT
>TRBV7-9|.|.|TRBJ2-7
CASSLPGPSYEQYF
TGTGCCAGCAGCCTCCCGGGACCTTCCTACGAGCAGTACTTC
>TRBV6-1|many|TRBD2|TRBJ2-7
CAVRLAGAYEQYF
TGTGCCGTTCGACTAGCGGGGGCCTACGAGCAGTACTTC
>TRBV20-1|.|.|TRBJ2-7
CSATSGHSYEQYF
TGCAGTGCTACGAGCGGGCACTCCTACGAGCAGTACTTC
>TRBV6-5|many|.|TRBJ2-7
CASSYSTGTYEQYF
TGTGCCAGCAGTTACTCGACAGGAACCTACGAGCAGTACTTC
>TRBV20-1|.|TRBD2|TRBJ2-1
CSAKRGRYEQFF
TGCAGTGCCAAGCGGGGGAGGTATGAGCAGTTCTTC
>TRBV12-3/TRBV12-4|.|TRBD1|TRBJ1-4
CASTNGQVFDEKLFF
TGTGCCAGCACCAACGGACAGGTCTTCGACGAAAAACTGTTTTTT
>TRBV10-3|.|TRBD2|TRBJ2-3
CAISEPGLARDTQYF
TGTGCCATCAGTGAGCCCGGACTAGCTCGGGATACGCAGTATTTT
>TRBV12-3/TRBV12-4|.|.|TRBJ2-5
CASSLTAGGVYQETQYF
TGTGCCAGCAGTTTAACGGCGGGCGGGGTGTACCAAGAGACCCAGTACTTC
>TRBV9|.|.|TRBJ2-3
CASTQGGGHPDTQYF
TGTGCCAGCACCCAAGGGGGGGGCCATCCAGATACGCAGTATTTT
>TRBV20-1|many|.|TRBJ1-5
CSASGGRSNQPQHF
TGCAGTGCTAGCGGGGGGCGCAGCAATCAGCCCCAGCATTTT
>TRBV3-1|few|.|TRBJ2-1
CASSQEARGAYNEQFF
TGTGCCAGCAGCCAAGAAGCCAGGGGAGCATACAATGAGCAGTTCTTC
>TRBV9|few|.|TRBJ2-7
CASSVDQQRAYEQYF
TGTGCCAGCAGCGTAGACCAACAGCGGGCGTACGAGCAGTACTTC
>TRBV5-4|few|TRBD1|TRBJ1-3
CASSSHYPGWDRIFSGNTIYF
TGTGCCAGCAGCTCGCACTACCCCGGCTGGGACAGAATCTTTTCTGGAAACACCATATATTTT
>TRBV7-3|many|TRBD2|TRBJ2-3
CASSPSGATDTQYF
TGTGCCAGCTCACCTAGCGGGGCCACAGATACGCAGTATTTT
>TRBV6-1|.|.|TRBJ1-3
CASSAPQGNTIYF
TGTGCCAGCAGCGCACCACAAGGAAACACCATATATTTT
>TRBV20-1|many|TRBD2|TRBJ2-1
CSGLGSGGYNEQFF
TGCAGTGGTCTGGGGAGCGGGGGCTACAATGAGCAGTTCTTC
>TRBV19|.|.|TRBJ1-2
CASSNTGTGYTF
TGTGCCAGTAGCAATACAGGGACTGGCTACACCTTC
>TRBV7-6|few|TRBD2|TRBJ2-1
CASSFGTSGRLKYNEQFF
TGTGCCAGCAGCTTCGGGACTAGCGGGAGGTTAAAGTACAATGAGCAGTTCTTC
>TRBV10-1|many|.|TRBJ2-1
CASSKSAAYNEQFF
TGCGCCAGCAGTAAGTCAGCCGCGTACAATGAGCAGTTCTTC
>TRBV12-3/TRBV12-4|few|.|TRBJ2-3
CASSSASGRAADTQYF
TGTGCCAGCAGTTCAGCTTCGGGACGGGCGGCAGATACGCAGTATTTT
>TRBV20-1|few|.|TRBJ2-7
CSAKGSPSSYEQYF
TGCAGTGCAAAGGGGTCACCAAGCTCCTACGAGCAGTACTTC
>TRBV29-1|many|TRBD2|TRBJ2-5
CSAEREAETQYF
TGCAGCGCGGAACGGGAGGCGGAGACCCAGTACTTC
>TRBV29-1|few|TRBD1|TRBJ2-3
CSVEVVGGLTDTQYF
TGCAGCGTTGAAGTGGTAGGGGGCCTCACAGATACGCAGTATTTT
>TRBV24-1|few|.|TRBJ2-1
CATSDPWTSEQFF
TGTGCCACCAGTGACCCTTGGACCTCTGAGCAGTTCTTC
>TRBV12-3/TRBV12-4|few|.|TRBJ2-7
CASSFWQFYEQYF
TGTGCCAGCAGTTTCTGGCAGTTCTACGAGCAGTACTTC
>TRBV2|.|.|TRBJ2-1
CASSVGGRSYNEQFF
TGTGCCAGCAGTGTAGGGGGTCGCTCCTACAATGAGCAGTTCTTC
>TRBV5-1|.|.|TRBJ2-1
CASSFQQGNEQFF
TGCGCCAGCAGCTTTCAACAGGGAAATGAGCAGTTCTTC
>TRBV2|.|.|TRBJ2-2
CASSEAGVSTGELFF
TGTGCCAGCAGTGAAGCGGGGGTGAGCACCGGGGAGCTGTTTTTT
>TRBV6-4|many|.|TRBJ2-1
CASSDSYGVDEQFF
TGTGCCAGCAGTGACTCCTACGGAGTCGATGAGCAGTTCTTC
>TRBV4-3|.|TRBD1|TRBJ2-7
CASSPGQDNEQYF
TGCGCCAGCAGCCCGGGACAGGATAATGAGCAGTACTTC
>TRBV15|.|.|TRBJ2-7
CAIGTNPDEQYF
TGTGCAATAGGGACAAATCCAGACGAGCAGTACTTC
>TRBV5-6|.|.|TRBJ2-2
CASSAYHRGTGELFF
TGTGCCAGCAGCGCCTATCACAGAGGCACCGGGGAGCTGTTTTTT
>TRBV7-9|many|.|TRBJ2-2
CASSSRTVNTGELFF
TGTGCCAGCAGCTCACGGACAGTTAACACCGGGGAGCTGTTTTTT
>TRBV6-1|few|.|TRBJ1-2
CASRGGARTKGYTF
TGTGCCAGCAGGGGGGGAGCGCGGACGAAAGGCTACACCTTC
>TRBV12-5|.|.|TRBJ2-5
CASSGPQETQYF
TGTGCTAGTTCTGGACCACAAGAGACCCAGTACTTC
>TRBV7-6|.|.|TRBJ2-3
CASSLMRGPGGDTQYF
TGTGCCAGCAGCTTAATGAGGGGGCCCGGGGGAGATACGCAGTATTTT
>TRBV15|once|.|TRBJ1-5
CATSGRNQPQHF
TGTGCCACCAGCGGTAGAAATCAGCCCCAGCATTTT
>TRBV18|.|.|TRBJ2-6
CASSPGPVGAGANVLTF
TGTGCCAGCTCACCAGGTCCAGTAGGGGCTGGGGCCAACGTCCTGACTTTC
>TRBV25-1|.|.|TRBJ2-3
CASSESLVGTDTQYF
TGTGCCAGCAGTGAATCCCTGGTGGGCACAGATACGCAGTATTTT